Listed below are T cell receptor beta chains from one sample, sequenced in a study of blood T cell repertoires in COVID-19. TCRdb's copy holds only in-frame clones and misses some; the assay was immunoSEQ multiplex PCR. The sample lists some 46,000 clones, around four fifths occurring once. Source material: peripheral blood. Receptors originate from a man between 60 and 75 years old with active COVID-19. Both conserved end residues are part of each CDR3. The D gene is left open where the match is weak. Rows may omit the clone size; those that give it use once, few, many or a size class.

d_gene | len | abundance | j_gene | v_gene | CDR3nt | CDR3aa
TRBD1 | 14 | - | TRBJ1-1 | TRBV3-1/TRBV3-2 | TGTGCCAGCAGCCAAGCCAGGGGGCGTACTGAAGCTTTCTTT | CASSQARGRTEAFF
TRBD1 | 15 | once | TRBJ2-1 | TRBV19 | TGTGCCAGTAGCCCTAGGACAGGGGCAAACAATGAGCAGTTCTTC | CASSPRTGANNEQFF
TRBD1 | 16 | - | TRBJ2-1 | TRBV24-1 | TGTGCCACCAGTGATGCCGGGACAGGCTCCTACAATGAGCAGTTCTTC | CATSDAGTGSYNEQFF
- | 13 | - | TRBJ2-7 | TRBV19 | TGTGCCAGTAGTATAGGCGGATCCTACGAGCAGTACTTC | CASSIGGSYEQYF
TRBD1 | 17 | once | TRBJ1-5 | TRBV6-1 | TGTGCCAGCAGTGGGACAGGACTACCATATAGCAATCAGCCCCAGCATTTT | CASSGTGLPYSNQPQHF
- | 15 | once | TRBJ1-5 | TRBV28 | TGTGCCAGCAGTTGGACATTCCTAAATAATCAGCCCCAGCATTTT | CASSWTFLNNQPQHF
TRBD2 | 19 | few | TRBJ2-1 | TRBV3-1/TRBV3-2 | TGTGCCAGCAGCCAAATTGAAGAGTTTTGGGAGGGCCCCTACAATGAGCAGTTCTTC | CASSQIEEFWEGPYNEQFF
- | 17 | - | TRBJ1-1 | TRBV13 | TGTGCCAGCAGCTTAGGCGAAGGCAGGGGTTTGAACACTGAAGCTTTCTTT | CASSLGEGRGLNTEAFF
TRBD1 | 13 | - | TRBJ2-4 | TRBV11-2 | TGTGCCAGCAGCTCAGACAGGGTGAACATTCAGTACTTC | CASSSDRVNIQYF
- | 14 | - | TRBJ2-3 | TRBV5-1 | TGCGCCAGCACCCCAGGGGCCCACACAGATACGCAGTATTTT | CASTPGAHTDTQYF
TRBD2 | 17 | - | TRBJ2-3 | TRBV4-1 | TGCGCCAGCAGCTCCCTTGTGGCTAGCGGGAGCACAGATACGCAGTATTTT | CASSSLVASGSTDTQYF
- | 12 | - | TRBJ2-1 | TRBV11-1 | TGTGCCAGCAGCTATGGGGCGTTTGAGCAGTTCTTC | CASSYGAFEQFF
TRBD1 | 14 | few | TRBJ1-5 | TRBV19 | TGTGCCAGTATGGACAGGGGAAGCAATCAGCCCCAGCATTTT | CASMDRGSNQPQHF
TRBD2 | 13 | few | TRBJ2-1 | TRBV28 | TGTGCCAGCAGTAGCCGGGAGGCTGATGAGCAGTTCTTC | CASSSREADEQFF
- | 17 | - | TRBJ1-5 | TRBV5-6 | TGTGCCAGCAGAAAGGGACACCCCCCGAGTAGCAATCAGCCCCAGCATTTT | CASRKGHPPSSNQPQHF
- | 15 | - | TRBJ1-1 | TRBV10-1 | TGCGCCAGCAGTGAGGGGAGGGTGGAAAGAACTGAAGCTTTCTTT | CASSEGRVERTEAFF
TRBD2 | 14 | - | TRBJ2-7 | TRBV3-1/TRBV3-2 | TGTGCCAGCAGAAAGACTAGCGGGACCTACGAGCAGTACTTC | CASRKTSGTYEQYF
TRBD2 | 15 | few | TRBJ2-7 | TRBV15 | TGTGCCACCAGCAGGGCACTAGCGGGACCCTACGAGCAGTACTTC | CATSRALAGPYEQYF
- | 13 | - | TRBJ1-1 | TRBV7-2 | TGTGCCAGCAGCCTAGACAGGAACACTGAAGCTTTCTTT | CASSLDRNTEAFF
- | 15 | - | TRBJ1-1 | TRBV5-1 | TGCGCCAGCAGCTTTAGGACAGCCATGAACACTGAAGCTTTCTTT | CASSFRTAMNTEAFF
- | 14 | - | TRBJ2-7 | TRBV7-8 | TGTGCCAGCAGCTTAAGGGGGGGGCTCTACGAGCAGTACTTC | CASSLRGGLYEQYF
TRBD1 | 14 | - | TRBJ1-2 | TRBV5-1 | TGCGCCAGCAGCTGGCCGGAGGGGGCGCGGGGCTACACCTTC | CASSWPEGARGYTF
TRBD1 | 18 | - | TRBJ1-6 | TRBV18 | TGTGCCAGCTCACCACCCGGGACAGGGGTCACTTATAATTCACCCCTCCACTTT | CASSPPGTGVTYNSPLHF
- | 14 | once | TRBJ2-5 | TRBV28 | TGTGCCAGCAGTTCCTACAGGGACCAAGAGACCCAGTACTTC | CASSSYRDQETQYF
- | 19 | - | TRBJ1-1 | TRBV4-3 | TGCGCCAGCAGCCAAGATCTGGTACCTTCCCTGAGTTGGTCGGCTGAAGCTTTCTTT | CASSQDLVPSLSWSAEAFF
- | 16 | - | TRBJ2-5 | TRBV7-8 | TGTGCCAGCAGCTACCCTGTACCACAGGGAGGGGAGACCCAGTACTTC | CASSYPVPQGGETQYF
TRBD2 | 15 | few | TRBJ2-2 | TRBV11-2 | TGTGCCAGCAGCCGGACTAGCTTGAACACCGGGGAGCTGTTTTTT | CASSRTSLNTGELFF
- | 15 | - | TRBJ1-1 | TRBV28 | TGTGCCAGCAGTTTGGGCAGGGTTGGGGCCACTGAAGCTTTCTTT | CASSLGRVGATEAFF
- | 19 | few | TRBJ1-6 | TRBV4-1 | TGCGCCAGCAGCACCAAATCCCTCCTACAGGGAGGGGGAAGTTCACCCCTCCACTTT | CASSTKSLLQGGGSSPLHF
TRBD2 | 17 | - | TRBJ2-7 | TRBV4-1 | TGCGCCAGCAGCCATCCCGGGGGACTAGCGGTCTCCTACGAGCAGTACTTC | CASSHPGGLAVSYEQYF
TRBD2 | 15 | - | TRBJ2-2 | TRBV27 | TGTGCCAGCAGTACACTGTGGGGGGGGACCGGGGAGCTGTTTTTT | CASSTLWGGTGELFF
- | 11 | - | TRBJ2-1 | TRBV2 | TGTGCCAGCACGGGGTACAATGAGCAGTTCTTC | CASTGYNEQFF
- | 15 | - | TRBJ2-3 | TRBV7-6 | TGTGCCAGCAGCTTGAGGTCGAGTACCGGGGATACGCAGTATTTT | CASSLRSSTGDTQYF
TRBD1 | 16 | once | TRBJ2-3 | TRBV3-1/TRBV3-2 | TGTGCCAGCAGCCAAGAGGTAGGACAGGGCACAGATACGCAGTATTTT | CASSQEVGQGTDTQYF
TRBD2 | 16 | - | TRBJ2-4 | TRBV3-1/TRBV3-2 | TGTGCCAGCAGCCAAGTAGGCGGGAGTGTCCAAAACATTCAGTACTTC | CASSQVGGSVQNIQYF
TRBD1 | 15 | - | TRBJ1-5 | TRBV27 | TGTGCCAGCAGGCCCGACAGGGGGCCCAATCAGCCCCAGCATTTT | CASRPDRGPNQPQHF
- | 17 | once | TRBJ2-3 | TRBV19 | TGTGCCAGTAGTATTCATATGGGGGGTGCAGCGCGTGATACGCAGTATTTT | CASSIHMGGAARDTQYF
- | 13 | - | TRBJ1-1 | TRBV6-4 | TGTGCCTCGCGGAGGGACTTCAACACTGAAGCTTTCTTT | CASRRDFNTEAFF
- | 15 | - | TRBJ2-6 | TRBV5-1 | TGCGCCAGCACGATGTCACAGGGTGCGGCCAACGTCCTGACTTTC | CASTMSQGAANVLTF
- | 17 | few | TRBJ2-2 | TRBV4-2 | TGTGCCAGCAGCCAAGATGGAGGGACAGCGGCCGGAGGGGAGCTGTTTTTT | CASSQDGGTAAGGELFF
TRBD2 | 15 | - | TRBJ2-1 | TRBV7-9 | TGTGCCAGCAGACCCGGGACTAGCGTATACAATGAGCAGTTCTTC | CASRPGTSVYNEQFF
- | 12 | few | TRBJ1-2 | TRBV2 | TGTGCCAGCAGTGAGGAACAGCTGGTTGCCACCTTC | CASSEEQLVATF
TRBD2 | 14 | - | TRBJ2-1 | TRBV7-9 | TGTGCCAGCAGGGCTAGCGGGGGCCAAGGTGAGCAGTTCTTC | CASRASGGQGEQFF
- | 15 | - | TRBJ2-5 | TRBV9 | TGTGCCAGCAGCGCGATCGGGGGTTTTACTGAGACCCAGTACTTC | CASSAIGGFTETQYF
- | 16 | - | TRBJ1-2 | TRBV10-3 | TGTGCCATCAGTGAAGCGGAGGGGTCCCGGATTTATGGCTACACCTTC | CAISEAEGSRIYGYTF
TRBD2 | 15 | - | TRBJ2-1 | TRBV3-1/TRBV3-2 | TGTGCCAGCAGCCAAGGGACTAGTAGGTTCTATGAGCAGTTCTTC | CASSQGTSRFYEQFF
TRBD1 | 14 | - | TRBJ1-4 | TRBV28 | TGTGCCAGCAGGGCAGACAGGGATAATGAAAAACTGTTTTTT | CASRADRDNEKLFF
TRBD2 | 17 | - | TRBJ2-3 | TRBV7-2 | TGTGCCAGCAGCGGGCGACTAGGGCGGGAGGGCACAGATACGCAGTATTTT | CASSGRLGREGTDTQYF
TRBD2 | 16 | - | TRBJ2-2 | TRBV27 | TGTGCCAGCAGTTTAAGGGTGGGAGGGTACACCGGGGAGCTGTTTTTT | CASSLRVGGYTGELFF
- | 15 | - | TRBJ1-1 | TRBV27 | TGTGCCAGCAGTTTAAGGGAGACGGGCAACACTGAAGCTTTCTTT | CASSLRETGNTEAFF
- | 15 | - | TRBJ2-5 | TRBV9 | TGTGCCAGCAGCGTAAGTGCGGGAAGGGGAGAGACCCAGTACTTC | CASSVSAGRGETQYF
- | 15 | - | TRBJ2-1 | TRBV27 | TGTGCCAGCAGTTTCAAGGCGGGATCATACAATGAGCAGTTCTTC | CASSFKAGSYNEQFF
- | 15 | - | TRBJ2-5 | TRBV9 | TGTGCCAGCAGCGTAGCAGCAGGGGTAGGAGAGACCCAGTACTTC | CASSVAAGVGETQYF
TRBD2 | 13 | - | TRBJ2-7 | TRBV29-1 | TGCAGCGTGACTAGCGGGATTACCTACGAGCAGTACTTC | CSVTSGITYEQYF